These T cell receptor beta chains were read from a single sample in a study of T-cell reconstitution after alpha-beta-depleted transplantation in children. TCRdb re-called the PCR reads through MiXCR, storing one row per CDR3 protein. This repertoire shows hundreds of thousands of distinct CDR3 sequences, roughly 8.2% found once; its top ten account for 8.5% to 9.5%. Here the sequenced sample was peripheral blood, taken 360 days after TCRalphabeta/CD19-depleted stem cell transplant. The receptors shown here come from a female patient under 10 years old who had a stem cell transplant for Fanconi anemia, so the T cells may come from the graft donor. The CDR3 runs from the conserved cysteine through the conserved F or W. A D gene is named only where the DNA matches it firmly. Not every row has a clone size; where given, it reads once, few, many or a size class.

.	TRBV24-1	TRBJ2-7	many	TGTGCCACCAGTGATCCTGGGAGAGCTCCCTACGAGCAGTACTTC	CATSDPGRAPYEQYF
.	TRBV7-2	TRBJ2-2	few	TGTGCCAGCAGCTTAGAGGCTAGACAAACCGGGGAGCTGTTTTTT	CASSLEARQTGELFF
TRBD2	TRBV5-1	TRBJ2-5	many	TGCGCCAGCAGCTTGGGGACTAGCGGGAGTTACCAAGAGACCCAGTACTTC	CASSLGTSGSYQETQYF
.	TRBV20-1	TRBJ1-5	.	TGCAGTGCTAGAGTCGGGGAAAGCAATCAGCCCCAGCATTTT	CSARVGESNQPQHF
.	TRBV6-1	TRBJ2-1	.	TGTGCCAGCAGTGAAATGGGGTACGAGCAGTTCTTC	CASSEMGYEQFF
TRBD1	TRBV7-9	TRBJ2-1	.	TGTGCCAGCAGCAAGGACAGGGGGCTAGGGAATGAGCAGTTCTTC	CASSKDRGLGNEQFF
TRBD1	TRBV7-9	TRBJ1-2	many	TGTGCCAGCAGCTTTCAGACAGGGCTCACCGGTGACTATGGCTACACCTTC	CASSFQTGLTGDYGYTF
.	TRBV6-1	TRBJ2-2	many	TGTGCCAGCGCAGAACTAGGAAACACCGGGGAGCTGTTTTTT	CASAELGNTGELFF
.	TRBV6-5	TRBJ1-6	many	TGTGCCAGCAGTTACGGTCAGGCTTATTCACCCCTCCACTTT	CASSYGQAYSPLHF
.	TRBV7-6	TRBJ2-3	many	TGTGCCAGCAGCTTAGGGTTGTTGGAGGATACGCAGTATTTT	CASSLGLLEDTQYF
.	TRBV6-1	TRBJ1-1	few	TGTGCCACCACGGGGGCTCTGAGCACTGAAGCTTTCTTT	CATTGALSTEAFF
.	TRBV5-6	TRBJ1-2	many	TGTGCCAGCAGCGACGGGTTGTATGGCTACACCTTC	CASSDGLYGYTF
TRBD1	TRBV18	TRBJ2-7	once	TGTGCCAGCTCACCACTAGACAGGGGGCGGTACGAGCAGTACTTC	CASSPLDRGRYEQYF
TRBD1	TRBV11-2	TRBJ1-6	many	TGTGCCAGCAGCCCACGGGGACAGGGACGTACCTCCTATAATTCACCCCTCCACTTT	CASSPRGQGRTSYNSPLHF
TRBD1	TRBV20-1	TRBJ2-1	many	TGCAGTACCCCGGGACAGGGTAGAGATGAGCAGTTCTTC	CSTPGQGRDEQFF
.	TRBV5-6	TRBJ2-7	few	TGTGCCAGCAGCTTGGCTAATCTGAACGAGCAGTACTTC	CASSLANLNEQYF
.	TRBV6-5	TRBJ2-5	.	TGTGCCAGCAGTTACTCTGGGTTAGGAGAGACCCAGTACTTC	CASSYSGLGETQYF
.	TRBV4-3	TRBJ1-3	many	TGCGCCAGCAGCCAAGATCATAGCGGAATCCCCTCTGGAAACACCATATATTTT	CASSQDHSGIPSGNTIYF
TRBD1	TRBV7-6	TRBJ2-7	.	TGTGCCAGCAGCCCCTTGGGACAGGGGGCCCACGAGCAGTACTTC	CASSPLGQGAHEQYF
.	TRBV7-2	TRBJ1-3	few	TGTGCCAGCAGCTTAGTAGGGAATGGCTACACCATATATTTT	CASSLVGNGYTIYF
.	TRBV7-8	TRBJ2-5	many	TGTGCCAGCAGCTTACCAATTGGGTCCCAAGAGACCCAGTACTTC	CASSLPIGSQETQYF
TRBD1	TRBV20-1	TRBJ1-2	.	TGCAGTGCTAGAATGGGGGGACAGGGAAACTATGGCTACACCTTC	CSARMGGQGNYGYTF
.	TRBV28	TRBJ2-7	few	TGTGCCAGCAGTACTAGCATCGGGGAGCAGTACTTC	CASSTSIGEQYF
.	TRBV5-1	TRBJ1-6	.	TGCGCCAGCAGCTTGACTGGGCATAATTCACCCCTCCACTTT	CASSLTGHNSPLHF
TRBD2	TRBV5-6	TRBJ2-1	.	TGTGCCAGCAGCTTGGCTAGCGGGGGCTCGCAGTTCTTC	CASSLASGGSQFF
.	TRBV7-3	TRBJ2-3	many	TGTGCCAGCAGCTTAATAGGCCACACAGATACGCAGTATTTT	CASSLIGHTDTQYF
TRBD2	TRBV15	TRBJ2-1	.	TGTGCCACCAGCAGAGCCGAGGGACTAGGCGGATACAATGAGCAGTTCTTC	CATSRAEGLGGYNEQFF
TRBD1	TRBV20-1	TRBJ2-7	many	TGCAGTGCTACTCGGCGAGACGGACAGGGCCCCTACGAGCAGTACTTC	CSATRRDGQGPYEQYF
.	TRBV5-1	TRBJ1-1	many	TGCGCCAGCAGCTCCTCTGAAGCTTTCTTT	CASSSSEAFF
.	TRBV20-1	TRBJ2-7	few	TGCAGTGCTACCCGGGACCTTTACGAGCAGTACTTC	CSATRDLYEQYF
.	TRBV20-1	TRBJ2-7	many	TGCAGTGCTAGGACCCGGCCCGCAAGAGGCGAGCAGTACTTC	CSARTRPARGEQYF
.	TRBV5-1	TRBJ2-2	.	TGCGCCAGCAGCGCTCGTGCCGGGGAGCTGTTTTTT	CASSARAGELFF
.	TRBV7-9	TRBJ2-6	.	TGTGCCAGCAGCTTTTGGGGCGCCCCTTCTGGGGCCAACGTCCTGACTTTC	CASSFWGAPSGANVLTF
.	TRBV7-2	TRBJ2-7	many	TGTGCCAGCAGCTTCCTGACAGATAGCTCCTACGAGCAGTACTTC	CASSFLTDSSYEQYF
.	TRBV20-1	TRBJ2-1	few	TGCAGTGCTAGAGCCGGTCTCTCCTACAATGAGCAGTTCTTC	CSARAGLSYNEQFF
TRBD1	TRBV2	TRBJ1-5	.	TGTGCCAGCACCCAAGGACAGGGAAATCAGCCCCAGCATTTT	CASTQGQGNQPQHF
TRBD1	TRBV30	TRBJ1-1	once	TGTGCCTGGGGGTTGGGACAGATTGAAGCTTTCTTT	CAWGLGQIEAFF
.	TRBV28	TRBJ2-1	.	TGTGCCAGCAGTCCCCGTCTATGGGATGAGCAGTTCTTC	CASSPRLWDEQFF
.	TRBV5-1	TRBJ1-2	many	TGCGCCAGCAGCTTGGGCAGGCCATATGGCTACACCTTC	CASSLGRPYGYTF
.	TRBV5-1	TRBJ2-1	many	TGCGCCAGCAGCTTCCCACAGTCATACAATGAGCAGTTCTTC	CASSFPQSYNEQFF
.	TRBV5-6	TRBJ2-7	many	TGTGCCAGCAGCTTGGGTACTGAATCCTACGAGCAGTACTTC	CASSLGTESYEQYF
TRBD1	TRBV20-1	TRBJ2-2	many	TGCAGTGCTAGAGATTCCGGACAGGGGGAAAAGAACACCGGGGAGCTGTTTTTT	CSARDSGQGEKNTGELFF
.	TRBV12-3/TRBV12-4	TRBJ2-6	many	TGTGCCAGCACCTTTTCCACTGGGGCCAACGTCCTGACTTTC	CASTFSTGANVLTF
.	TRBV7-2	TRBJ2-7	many	TGTGCCAGCAGCTTACATGGGGCCTACGAGCAGTACTTC	CASSLHGAYEQYF
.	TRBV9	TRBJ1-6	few	TGTGCCAGCAGCACTCGACACCAGGGTTCACCCCTCCACTTT	CASSTRHQGSPLHF